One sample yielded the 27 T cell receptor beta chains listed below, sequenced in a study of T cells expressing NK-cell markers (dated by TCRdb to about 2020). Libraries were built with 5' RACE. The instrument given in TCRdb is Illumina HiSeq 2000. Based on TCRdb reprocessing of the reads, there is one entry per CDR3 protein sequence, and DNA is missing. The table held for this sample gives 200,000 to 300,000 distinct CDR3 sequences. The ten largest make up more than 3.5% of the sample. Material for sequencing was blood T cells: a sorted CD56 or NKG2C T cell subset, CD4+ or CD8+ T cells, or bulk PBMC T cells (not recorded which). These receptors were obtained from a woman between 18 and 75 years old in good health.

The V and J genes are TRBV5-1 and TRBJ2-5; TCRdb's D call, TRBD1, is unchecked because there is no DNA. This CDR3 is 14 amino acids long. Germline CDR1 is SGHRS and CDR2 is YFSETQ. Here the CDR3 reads CASSTGTSQETQYF. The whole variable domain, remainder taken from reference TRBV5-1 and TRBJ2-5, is KAGVTQTPRYLIKTRGQQVTLSCSPISGHRSVSWYQQTPGQGLQFLFEYFSETQRNKGNFPGRFSGRQFSNSRSEMNVSTLELGDSALYLCASSTGTSQETQYFGPGTRLLVL.

This CDR3 is CASSSAGTSSYNEQFF. The rearrangement joins TRBV7-2 to TRBJ2-1; TCRdb indicates TRBD2, and absent DNA this call remains unverified. CDR1 and CDR2 from the germline V gene are SGHTA and FQGNSA. The CDR3 loop spans 16 amino acids.

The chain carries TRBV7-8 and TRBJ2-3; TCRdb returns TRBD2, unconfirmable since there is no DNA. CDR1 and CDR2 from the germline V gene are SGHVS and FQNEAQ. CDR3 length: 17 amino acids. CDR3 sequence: CASSLSSTSGRSDTQYF.

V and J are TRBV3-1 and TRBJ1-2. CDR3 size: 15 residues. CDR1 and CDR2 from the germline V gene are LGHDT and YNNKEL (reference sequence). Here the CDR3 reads CASSWAGAPNYGYTF.

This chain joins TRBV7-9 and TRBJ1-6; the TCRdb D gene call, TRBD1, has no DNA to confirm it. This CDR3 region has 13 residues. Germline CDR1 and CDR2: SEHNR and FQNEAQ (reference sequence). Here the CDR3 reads CASSFRQDSPLHF.

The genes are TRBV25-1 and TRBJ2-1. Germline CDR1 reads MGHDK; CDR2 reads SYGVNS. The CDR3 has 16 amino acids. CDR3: CASSEYRRSSYNEQFF.

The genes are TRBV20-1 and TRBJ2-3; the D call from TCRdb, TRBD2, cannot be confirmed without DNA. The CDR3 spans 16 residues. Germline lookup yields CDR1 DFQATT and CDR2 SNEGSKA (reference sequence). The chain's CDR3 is CSATDLRLAETDTQYF.

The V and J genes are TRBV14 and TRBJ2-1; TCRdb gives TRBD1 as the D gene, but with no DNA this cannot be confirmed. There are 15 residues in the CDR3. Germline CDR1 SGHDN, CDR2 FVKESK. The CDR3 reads CASSRILRDSNEQFF. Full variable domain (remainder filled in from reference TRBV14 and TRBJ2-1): EAGVTQFPSHSVIEKGQTVTLRCDPISGHDNLYWYRRVMGKEIKFLLHFVKESKQDESGMPNNRFLAERTGGTYSTLKVQPAELEDSGVYFCASSRILRDSNEQFFGPGTRLTVL.

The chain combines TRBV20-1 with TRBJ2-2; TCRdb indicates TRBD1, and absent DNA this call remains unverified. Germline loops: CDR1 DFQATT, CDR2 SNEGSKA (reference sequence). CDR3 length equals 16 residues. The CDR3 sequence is CSASRGVGPNTGELFF.

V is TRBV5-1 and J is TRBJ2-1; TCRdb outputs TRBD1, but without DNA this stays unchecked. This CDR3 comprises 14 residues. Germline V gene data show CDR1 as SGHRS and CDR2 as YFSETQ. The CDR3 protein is CASSYGGENNEQFF.

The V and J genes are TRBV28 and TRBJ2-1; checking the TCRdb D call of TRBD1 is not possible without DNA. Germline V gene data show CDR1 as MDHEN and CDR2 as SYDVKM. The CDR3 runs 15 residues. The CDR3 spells CASSPQGAAYNEQFF.

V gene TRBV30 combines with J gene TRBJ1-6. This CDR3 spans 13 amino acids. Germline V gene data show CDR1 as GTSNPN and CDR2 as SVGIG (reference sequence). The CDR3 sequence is CAWSVRSESPLHF.

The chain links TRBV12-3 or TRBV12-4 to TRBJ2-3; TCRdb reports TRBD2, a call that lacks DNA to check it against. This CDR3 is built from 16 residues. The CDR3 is CASSILTSGDPDTQYF.

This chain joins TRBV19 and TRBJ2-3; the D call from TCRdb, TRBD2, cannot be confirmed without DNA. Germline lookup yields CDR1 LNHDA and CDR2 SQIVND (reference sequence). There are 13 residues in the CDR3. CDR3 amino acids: CASTLGRGGTQYF. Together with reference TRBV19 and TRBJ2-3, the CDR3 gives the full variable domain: DGGITQSPKYLFRKEGQNVTLSCEQNLNHDAMYWYRQDPGQGLRLIYYSQIVNDFQKGDIAEGYSVSREKKESFPLTVTSAQKNPTAFYLCASTLGRGGTQYFGPGTRLTVL.

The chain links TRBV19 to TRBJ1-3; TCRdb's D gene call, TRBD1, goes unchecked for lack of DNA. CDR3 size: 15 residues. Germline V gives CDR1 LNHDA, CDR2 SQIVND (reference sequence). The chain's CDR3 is CASSLQGTGGNTIYF. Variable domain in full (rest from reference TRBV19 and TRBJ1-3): DGGITQSPKYLFRKEGQNVTLSCEQNLNHDAMYWYRQDPGQGLRLIYYSQIVNDFQKGDIAEGYSVSREKKESFPLTVTSAQKNPTAFYLCASSLQGTGGNTIYFGEGSWLTVV.

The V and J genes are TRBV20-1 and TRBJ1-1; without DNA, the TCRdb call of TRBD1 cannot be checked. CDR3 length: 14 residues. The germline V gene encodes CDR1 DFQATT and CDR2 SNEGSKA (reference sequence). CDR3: CSARDRGSNTEAFF.

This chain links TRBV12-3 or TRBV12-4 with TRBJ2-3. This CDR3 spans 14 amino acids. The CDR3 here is CASSLSTSTDTQYF.

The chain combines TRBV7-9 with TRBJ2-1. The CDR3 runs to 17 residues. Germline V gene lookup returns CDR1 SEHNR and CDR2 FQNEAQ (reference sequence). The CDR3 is CASSLEGAGASYNEQFF.

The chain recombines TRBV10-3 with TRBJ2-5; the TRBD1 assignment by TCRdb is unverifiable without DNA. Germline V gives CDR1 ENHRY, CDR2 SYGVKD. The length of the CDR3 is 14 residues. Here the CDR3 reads CAISGRGPDETQYF.

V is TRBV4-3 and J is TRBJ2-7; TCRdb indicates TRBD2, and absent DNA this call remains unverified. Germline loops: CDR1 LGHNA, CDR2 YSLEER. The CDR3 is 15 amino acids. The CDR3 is CASSQGGQGNYEQYF.

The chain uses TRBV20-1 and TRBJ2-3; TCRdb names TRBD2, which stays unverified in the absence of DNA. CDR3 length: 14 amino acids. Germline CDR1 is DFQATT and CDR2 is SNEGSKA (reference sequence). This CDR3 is CSARGGVNTDTQYF.

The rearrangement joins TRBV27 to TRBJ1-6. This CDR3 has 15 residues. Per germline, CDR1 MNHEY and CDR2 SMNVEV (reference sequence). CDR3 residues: CASSLTGTKNSPLHF.

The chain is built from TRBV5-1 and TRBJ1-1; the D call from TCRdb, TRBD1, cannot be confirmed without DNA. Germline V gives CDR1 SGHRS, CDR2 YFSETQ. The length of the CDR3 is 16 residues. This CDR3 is CASSFGPAGAKTEAFF.

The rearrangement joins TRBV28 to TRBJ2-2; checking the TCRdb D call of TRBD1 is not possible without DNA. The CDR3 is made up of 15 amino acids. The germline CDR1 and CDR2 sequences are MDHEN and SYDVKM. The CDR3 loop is CASSLPGLYTGELFF. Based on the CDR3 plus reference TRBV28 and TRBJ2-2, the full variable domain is DVKVTQSSRYLVKRTGEKVFLECVQDMDHENMFWYRQDPGLGLRLIYFSYDVKMKEKGDIPEGYSVSREKKERFSLILESASTNQTSMYLCASSLPGLYTGELFFGEGSRLTVL.

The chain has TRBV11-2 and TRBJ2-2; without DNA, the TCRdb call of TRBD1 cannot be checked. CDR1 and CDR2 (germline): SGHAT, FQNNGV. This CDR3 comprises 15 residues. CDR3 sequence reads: CASSLAGQSTGELFF.

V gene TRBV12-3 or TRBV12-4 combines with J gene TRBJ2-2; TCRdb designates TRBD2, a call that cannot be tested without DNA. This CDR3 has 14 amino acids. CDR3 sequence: CASSTGTSAGELFF.

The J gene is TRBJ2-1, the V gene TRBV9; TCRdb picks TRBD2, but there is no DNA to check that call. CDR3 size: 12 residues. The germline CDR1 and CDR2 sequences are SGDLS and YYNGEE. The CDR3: CASSSGRNEQFF. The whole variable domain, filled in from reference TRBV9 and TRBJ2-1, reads DSGVTQTPKHLITATGQRVTLRCSPRSGDLSVYWYQQSLDQGLQFLIQYYNGEERAKGNILERFSAQQFPDLHSELNLSSLELGDSALYFCASSSGRNEQFFGPGTRLTVL.